These 9 T cell receptor beta chains were all obtained from the same sample, sequenced in a study of shared clonotypes between healthy human individuals. Method: immunoSEQ multiplex PCR; TCRdb's copy keeps in-frame clones and lacks some. The sample holds 780,000 or so clones, 72% seen once. Sequenced: memory CD4+ T cells sorted from blood. The subset: CD45RA-negative fraction. The receptors come from a woman in her 30s in good health.

The gene calls are TRBV7-8 and TRBJ2-1; D uncertain. The CDR3 contains 15 residues. Germline-derived CDR1 and CDR2 are SGHVS and FQNEAQ. Between the trimmed V and J ends, which lost 4 bases and 1 base, there was a span of 11 bases. In DNA form, the CDR3 reads TGTGCCAGCAGCTCCGGCCCGGTATCCTACAATGAGCAGTTCTTC. This sequence encodes CASSSGPVSYNEQFF.

CDR3 coding DNA: TGTGCCAGCAGCCAGACTAGCGGGACAAACGAGCAGTACTTC. Translation: CASSQTSGTNEQYF. The chain has TRBV2 and TRBJ2-7; 11 bases are a match to TRBD2. Germline assignment: CDR1 SNHLY and CDR2 FYNNEI. The length of the CDR3 is 14 residues. Trimming took 6 bases from V and 5 from J; bases not matched to a gene: 6.

Comment on this clone: The identical CDR3 is also encoded by other nucleotide sequences in the sample. V is TRBV10-3 and J is TRBJ1-5; no reliable D call. The CDR3 has 13 amino acids. The ends were cut back, 4 bases at V and 4 bases at J, with 8 bases in the middle. Per the germline V gene, CDR1 is ENHRY and CDR2 is SYGVKD. This CDR3 is CAISGQSNQPQHF. Written as DNA, the CDR3 is TGTGCCATCAGTGGCCAGTCAAATCAGCCCCAGCATTTT.

The V call is TRBV27, the J call TRBJ1-2; TRBD1 aligns across 7 bases. The CDR3 sequence is 15 residues long. V lost 7 bases to trimming and J lost 2 bases; unmatched junction nucleotides: 10. CDR1 is MNHEY, CDR2 SMNVEV, per germline (reference sequence). CDR3 protein: CASKKADRVNYGYTF. CDR3 in DNA: TGTGCCAGCAAGAAAGCAGACAGGGTGAACTATGGCTACACCTTC.

This clone was observed a single time. J is TRBJ2-2 and V is TRBV7-9; D gene ambiguous. CDR3 size: 13 residues. Looked up from germline, CDR1 is SEHNR and CDR2 is FQNEAQ (reference sequence). Trimming took 10 bases from V and 4 from J, leaving 13 bases between them. CDR3 sequence reads: CATRGDPTGELFF. The CDR3 nucleotides are TGTGCCACCCGAGGCGACCCCACCGGGGAGCTGTTTTTT. The whole variable domain, filled in from reference TRBV7-9 and TRBJ2-2, reads DTGVSQNPRHKITKRGQNVTFRCDPISEHNRLYWYRQTLGQGPEFLTYFQNEAQLEKSRLLSDRFSAERPKGSFSTLEIQRTEQGDSAMYLCATRGDPTGELFFGEGSRLTVL.

The chain is built from TRBV19 and TRBJ2-1; TRBD1 matches 8 bases. V was clipped by 1 base and J by 9 bases; unmatched bases: 5. CDR3 length equals 14 residues. The germline gives CDR1 LNHDA, CDR2 SQIVND (reference sequence). The CDR3 nucleotides read TGTGCCAGTAGTATAGCGGCAGGGGGCAGTGAGCAGTTCTTC. This encodes CASSIAAGGSEQFF.

This chain joins TRBV2 and TRBJ1-3; no reliable D call. The CDR3 is 15 amino acids. Germline CDR1 and CDR2: SNHLY and FYNNEI. V was shortened by 2 bases and J by 2 bases, with 10 bases between the two germline ends. The CDR3 loop reads CASSEIRSTGNTIYF. CDR3 DNA sequence: TGTGCCAGCAGTGAAATACGTTCCACTGGAAACACCATATATTTT. Variable domain in full (rest from reference TRBV2 and TRBJ1-3): EPEVTQTPSHQVTQMGQEVILRCVPISNHLYFYWYRQILGQKVEFLVSFYNNEISEKSEIFDDQFSVERPDGSNFTLKIRSTKLEDSAMYFCASSEIRSTGNTIYFGEGSWLTVV.

V is TRBV5-1 and J is TRBJ2-5; a weak D match, TRBD1 (6 bases). The CDR3 loop spans 14 amino acids. Germline assignment: CDR1 SGHRS and CDR2 YFSETQ. The V end was cut by 3 bases, the J end by 1 base, with 10 bases between. In nucleotides, the CDR3 is TGCGCCAGCAGCTACCAGACAGGCCAAGAGACCCAGTACTTC. It encodes CASSYQTGQETQYF.

This rearrangement joins TRBV27 to TRBJ1-2; D remains ambiguous. CDR1 is MNHEY, CDR2 SMNVEV, per germline (reference sequence). This CDR3 has 10 amino acids. In DNA form, the CDR3 reads TGTTTCCTTGGAGCGCGGGGCTACACCTTC. This sequence encodes CFLGARGYTF.